This T cell receptor beta chain emerged from a study of breast tumors, draining lymph nodes, adjacent tissues. Samples came from axillary lymph nodes draining the breast cancer. TCRdb analysed the multiplex PCR reads with MiXCR anew, one entry per CDR3 protein. The sample carries approximately 88,000 distinct CDR3 sequences, roughly 30% recorded once. This clonotype was counted many times. One end of the junction is discordant with germline, which a read error may explain. Material: axillary lymph node tissue. The sequence came from a female donor with breast cancer. Some clones in this sample may be carry-over from other donors' samples.

CDR3 residues: CAGRSSGYSYNEQFF. The DNA of the CDR3 is TGTGCCGGCAGGTCTTCGGGATACTCCTACAATGAGCAGTTCTTC. The rearrangement links TRBV2 to TRBJ2-1, with a weak D call TRBD2 (5 bases). The germline gives CDR1 SNHLY, CDR2 FYNNEI. The CDR3 runs to 15 residues.